A single sample is the source of the 32 T cell receptor beta chains below, sequenced in a study of shared clonotypes between healthy human individuals. This table comes from immunoSEQ multiplex PCR, and its TCRdb copy is limited to in-frame clones, with some not included. The repertoire has about 300,000 clones, roughly 70% of them found once; the top ten carry 9% to 12%. What was sequenced was memory CD4+ T cells sorted from blood. Sample subset: CD45RA-negative fraction. These receptors were collected from a man aged 25 to 40 in good health.

Note on this clone: Other DNA sequences of this sample code for an identical CDR3. This rearrangement joins TRBV6-5 to TRBJ2-3, with TRBD2 identical over 7 bases. CDR3 length: 15 residues. The germline V gene has CDR1 MNHEY and CDR2 SVGAGI. V gave up 2 bases and J gave up 3 bases; unmatched junction bases: 5. The CDR3 spells CASSYQVGGTDTQYF. The CDR3 DNA reads as TGTGCCAGCAGTTACCAAGTGGGGGGGACAGATACGCAGTATTTT.

This chain links TRBV6-5 with TRBJ2-7, with D perhaps given as TRBD1 or TRBD2 (5 bases each). Trimming pared 7 bases from V and 3 bases from J, leaving 16 bases between. This CDR3 contains 14 residues. CDR1 MNHEY and CDR2 SVGAGI come from the germline V gene. DNA for the CDR3: TGTGCCAGCACTACCGGGACGCCGGGCTACGAGCAGTACTTC. The encoded protein is CASTTGTPGYEQYF.

The chain has TRBV20-1 and TRBJ2-7; D gene ambiguous. The CDR3 spans 11 residues. The V gene's germline CDR1 is DFQATT and CDR2 SNEGSKA (reference sequence). V was pared by 3 bases and J by 7 bases, with 10 bases between. The CDR3, as DNA: TGCAGTGCTAGCCTGGATGGGGAGCAGTACTTC. This sequence encodes CSASLDGEQYF.

This sequence joins TRBV2 and TRBJ2-7; D gene unclear. Germline values: CDR1 SNHLY, CDR2 FYNNEI. This CDR3 region has 11 residues. Trimming left V 6 bases short and J 1 base short, with 4 bases between. The chain's CDR3 is CASRVSYEQYF. In DNA, the CDR3 is TGTGCCAGCAGGGTGTCCTACGAGCAGTACTTC.

This rearrangement joins TRBV5-1 to TRBJ2-5; TRBD2 aligns across 9 bases. The CDR3 covers 14 residues. Germline V gives CDR1 SGHRS, CDR2 YFSETQ. With V trimmed by 4 bases and J by 5 bases, 6 bases remained unmatched. The CDR3 coding sequence is TGCGCCAGCAGCCAAATAGCGGGAGCCGAGACCCAGTACTTC. This translates into CASSQIAGAETQYF.

The rearrangement uses TRBV18 and TRBJ2-7, with D possibly being TRBD1 or TRBD2 (5 bases each). Germline V gives CDR1 KGHSH, CDR2 LQKENI. Trimming stripped 0 bases from V and 3 bases from J, with 15 bases between. This CDR3 has 16 residues. The CDR3 is CASSPPGPQRGYEQYF. The CDR3 bases are TGTGCCAGCTCACCACCGGGACCCCAAAGGGGCTACGAGCAGTACTTC. Variable domain in full (rest from reference TRBV18 and TRBJ2-7): NAGVMQNPRHLVRRRGQEARLRCSPMKGHSHVYWYRQLPEEGLKFMVYLQKENIIDESGMPKERFSAEFPKEGPSILRIQQVVRGDSAAYFCASSPPGPQRGYEQYFGPGTRLTVT.

The genes are TRBV5-5 and TRBJ1-1, with TRBD1 matching over 8 bases. The CDR3 is 15 amino acids. Germline CDR1 is SGHKS and CDR2 is YYEKEE (reference sequence). J was trimmed by 0 bases and V by 3 bases; bases with no gene match: 4. CDR3 loop: CASSSGQGLNTEAFF. The CDR3 region has the DNA TGTGCCAGCAGCTCCGGACAGGGCTTGAACACTGAAGCTTTCTTT.

This rearrangement joins TRBV5-4 to TRBJ2-5; 7 bases align to TRBD2. Germline V gene sequence: CDR1 SGHNT, CDR2 YYREEE (reference sequence). Trimming removed 0 bases from V and 3 bases from J; junction bases left unmatched: 8. The CDR3 length is 16 residues. The CDR3 region is CASSLETSRIEETQYF. CDR3 bases: TGTGCCAGCAGCTTGGAGACTAGCAGAATCGAAGAGACCCAGTACTTC. Full variable domain (remainder filled in from reference TRBV5-4 and TRBJ2-5): ETGVTQSPTHLIKTRGQQVTLRCSSQSGHNTVSWYQQALGQGPQFIFQYYREEENGRGNFPPRFSGLQFPNYSSELNVNALELDDSALYLCASSLETSRIEETQYFGPGTRLLVL.

This clone has just a few counts. This sequence joins TRBV2 and TRBJ2-1, with 7 bases that match TRBD2. Germline CDR1 SNHLY, CDR2 FYNNEI. CDR3 length equals 13 residues. V shed 2 bases and J 13 bases; nucleotides not matched to a gene: 8. Written as DNA, the CDR3 is TGTGCCAGCAGTGAACTAGCGGACTCAAGTCAGTTCTTC. Residues: CASSELADSSQFF.

The chain joins TRBV19 to TRBJ2-1, with D possibly TRBD1 on 6 matching bases. V was shortened by 7 bases and J by 1 base, with 17 bases between the two germline ends. This CDR3 comprises 16 residues. CDR1 LNHDA and CDR2 SQIVND come from the germline V gene (reference sequence). DNA for the CDR3: TGTGCCAGTACCCTCCAGGGGCGTCTGTCCTACAATGAGCAGTTCTTC. Translating it yields CASTLQGRLSYNEQFF. The full variable domain, with the rest looked up from reference TRBV19 and TRBJ2-1, is DGGITQSPKYLFRKEGQNVTLSCEQNLNHDAMYWYRQDPGQGLRLIYYSQIVNDFQKGDIAEGYSVSREKKESFPLTVTSAQKNPTAFYLCASTLQGRLSYNEQFFGPGTRLTVL.

The gene calls are TRBV30 and TRBJ2-7, with a weak D call TRBD1 (7 bases). Germline V gives CDR1 GTSNPN, CDR2 SVGIG (reference sequence). The CDR3 has 12 amino acids. Between the trimmed V and J ends, which lost 4 bases and 5 bases, there was a span of 12 bases. The CDR3 nucleotides read TGTGCCTGGACCCAGGGGGGCCACGAGCAGTACTTC. This codes for CAWTQGGHEQYF. Variable domain in full (rest from reference TRBV30 and TRBJ2-7): SQTIHQWPATLVQPVGSPLSLECTVEGTSNPNLYWYRQAAGRGLQLLFYSVGIGQISSEVPQNLSASRPQDRQFILSSKKLLLSDSGFYLCAWTQGGHEQYFGPGTRLTVT.

As DNA, the CDR3 is TGTGCCAGCAGTGACCCTCAGGAGTGGGGCGGGACTAGCGTGACAGATACGCAGTATTTT. Translation gives CASSDPQEWGGTSVTDTQYF. The chain employs TRBV6-1 and TRBJ2-3, with 10 bases matching TRBD2. Germline CDR1 is MNHNS and CDR2 is SASEGT. The CDR3 totals 20 residues. The ends lost 3 bases at V and 3 bases at J; junction bases unmatched: 18.

This chain uses TRBV29-1 with TRBJ1-5; perhaps TRBD1 as D (6 bases). Germline values: CDR1 SQVTM, CDR2 ANQGSEA. This CDR3 region has 12 residues. V lost 4 bases and J 4 bases, leaving 8 bases between the germline ends. Here the CDR3 reads CSVAGANQPQHF. The CDR3 coding sequence is TGCAGCGTTGCAGGGGCAAATCAGCCCCAGCATTTT.

V and J are TRBV18 and TRBJ2-7; the D gene is possibly TRBD1 (6 bases). The germline CDR1 and CDR2 sequences are KGHSH and LQKENI. The CDR3 loop spans 17 amino acids. The V and J ends lost 0 bases and 2 bases respectively, with 17 bases between them. The CDR3 DNA is TGTGCCAGCTCACCACCGACCAAAATCGACAGGCCCTACGAGCAGTACTTC. The encoded protein is CASSPPTKIDRPYEQYF.

The chain uses TRBV5-1 and TRBJ2-5; 10 bases are a match to TRBD1. V gave up 0 bases and J gave up 5 bases; unmatched junction bases: 7. This CDR3 has 16 residues. Germline assignment: CDR1 SGHRS and CDR2 YFSETQ. The chain's CDR3 is CASSLVPTGGVETQYF. DNA for the CDR3: TGCGCCAGCAGCTTGGTCCCGACAGGGGGCGTTGAGACCCAGTACTTC.

A note on this clone: The same CDR3 also results from other DNA sequences found in this sample. V usage is TRBV5-1 and J usage is TRBJ2-1; 8 bases map to TRBD2. This CDR3 is built from 14 residues. Trimming cost V 4 bases and J 9 bases; bases outside gene matches: 9. The germline V gene encodes CDR1 SGHRS and CDR2 YFSETQ. CDR3 residues: CASSTGLAGPEQFF. CDR3 DNA: TGCGCCAGCAGCACGGGCCTAGCGGGCCCTGAGCAGTTCTTC.

The chain combines TRBV6-1 with TRBJ1-2, with a possible D match to TRBD1 (6 bases). Germline CDR1 MNHNS, CDR2 SASEGT. The CDR3 spans 13 residues. Trimming stripped 6 bases from V and 4 bases from J, with 12 bases between. CDR3 sequence: CASRVQGPYGYTF. CDR3 DNA sequence: TGTGCCAGCAGGGTACAGGGACCCTATGGCTACACCTTC.

V is TRBV2 and J is TRBJ1-5, with TRBD1 as a possible D gene (6 bases). Between the trimmed V and J ends, which lost 3 bases and 0 bases, there was a span of 15 bases. Germline-derived CDR1 and CDR2 are SNHLY and FYNNEI. CDR3 length equals 17 residues. CDR3 in DNA: TGTGCCAGCAGTGATTCCGGCGGGGGCCCTAGCAATCAGCCCCAGCATTTT. Translation gives CASSDSGGGPSNQPQHF.

The rearrangement joins TRBV19 to TRBJ2-7; D remains unclear. CDR3 length: 13 amino acids. From germline, CDR1 is LNHDA and CDR2 SQIVND (reference sequence). Deletions cut 5 bases from V and 2 bases from J, with 10 bases between. The CDR3 is CASSEAMAYEQYF. As DNA, the CDR3 is TGTGCCAGTAGTGAGGCGATGGCCTACGAGCAGTACTTC.

The CDR3, as DNA: TGTGCCAGCAGCTTAAATCTGGTCGAGCAGTACTTC. Translating gives CASSLNLVEQYF. The chain joins TRBV7-2 to TRBJ2-7; D is unresolved. The CDR3 has 12 amino acids. V gave up 2 bases and J gave up 6 bases, with 8 bases separating them. CDR1 and CDR2 from the germline V gene are SGHTA and FQGNSA.

As regards this clone: Additional DNA sequences in this sample encode the identical CDR3. The chain employs TRBV5-1 and TRBJ2-5; the D gene is possibly TRBD1 (5 bases). The CDR3 is made up of 13 amino acids. From germline, CDR1 is SGHRS and CDR2 YFSETQ. V lost 0 bases, J lost 3 bases, and 6 bases lay in between. CDR3 in DNA: TGCGCCAGCAGCTTGGAAGGGGAAGAGACCCAGTACTTC. Its protein product is CASSLEGEETQYF.

This chain connects TRBV11-2 to TRBJ2-3; 12 bases line up with TRBD2. The CDR3 has 16 amino acids. Per germline, CDR1 SGHAT and CDR2 FQNNGV. After removal of 5 bases from V and 3 bases from J, the junction contained 6 bases not matched to a gene. Written as DNA, the CDR3 is TGTGCCAGCAGCCCCGGACTAGCGGGAAAAACAGATACGCAGTATTTT. Amino acids: CASSPGLAGKTDTQYF.

The genes are TRBV19 and TRBJ1-1, with D possibly matching TRBD1 (5 bases). Germline CDR1 is LNHDA and CDR2 is SQIVND (reference sequence). CDR3 length: 17 amino acids. V dropped 3 bases and J dropped 0 bases, with 17 bases sitting between them. The CDR3 spells CASSMRGRQWMNTEAFF. The CDR3 DNA sequence: TGTGCCAGTAGTATGCGGGGCAGGCAATGGATGAACACTGAAGCTTTCTTT. The full variable domain, with the rest looked up from reference TRBV19 and TRBJ1-1, is DGGITQSPKYLFRKEGQNVTLSCEQNLNHDAMYWYRQDPGQGLRLIYYSQIVNDFQKGDIAEGYSVSREKKESFPLTVTSAQKNPTAFYLCASSMRGRQWMNTEAFFGQGTRLTVV.

This clone was observed a single time. The chain uses TRBV7-3 and TRBJ2-2, with 11 nucleotides matching TRBD2. CDR1 SGHTA and CDR2 FQGTGA come from the germline V gene. The CDR3 sequence is 16 residues long. The trim removed 5 bases at V and 7 bases at J, leaving 9 bases unmatched. CDR3 sequence (DNA): TGTGCCAGCAGCGCCACTAGCGGGAGTTTCGGCGGGGAGCTGTTTTTT. It is translated as CASSATSGSFGGELFF.

The chain joins TRBV7-9 to TRBJ2-3; TRBD2 might be the D (7 bases). This CDR3 contains 17 residues. Germline CDR1 reads SEHNR; CDR2 reads FQNEAQ (reference sequence). The V gene lost 4 bases and the J gene lost 0 bases, with 17 bases spanning the gap. The CDR3 sequence: CASSSGRGGPSTDTQYF. CDR3 DNA sequence: TGTGCCAGCAGCTCGGGTAGGGGGGGACCAAGCACAGATACGCAGTATTTT.

This clone was detected only a few times. This chain joins TRBV5-1 and TRBJ1-5, with D hard to call. With 2 bases removed from V and 2 bases from J, the gap between germline ends came to 8 bases. This CDR3 is built from 14 residues. Germline V CDR1 and CDR2: SGHRS, YFSETQ. The CDR3 DNA reads TGCGCCAGCAGCTTCGGGATCGGCAATCAGCCCCAGCATTTT. Its protein product is CASSFGIGNQPQHF.

With respect to this clone: Other DNA sequences in the sample encode the same CDR3. The chain joins TRBV9 to TRBJ2-1, with TRBD2 matching 13 bases. Germline V gene sequence: CDR1 SGDLS, CDR2 YYNGEE. The CDR3 loop spans 18 amino acids. Germline trimming cut 2 bases from V and 0 bases from J; bases unmatched to any gene: 5. The CDR3 DNA follows: TGTGCCAGCAGCGTGGGACTAGCGGGGCCCAGCTCCTACAATGAGCAGTTCTTC. Translated, it gives CASSVGLAGPSSYNEQFF.

This clone was seen a few times. The chain links TRBV5-1 to TRBJ2-1; 11 bases fit TRBD2. CDR1 is SGHRS and CDR2 is YFSETQ in the germline V gene. The V segment lost 5 bases and the J segment 3 bases; nucleotides outside the gene matches: 4. The CDR3 has 15 residues. CDR3 DNA: TGCGCCAGCAGGCGCACTAGCGGGGGCTACAATGAGCAGTTCTTC. Protein sequence: CASRRTSGGYNEQFF.

The chain is built from TRBV27 and TRBJ2-2; 7 nucleotides match TRBD2. Per germline, CDR1 MNHEY and CDR2 SMNVEV (reference sequence). The ends lost 5 bases at V and 5 bases at J; junction bases unmatched: 14. The length of the CDR3 is 17 residues. This CDR3 reads CASSRSSGAGVTGELFF. The CDR3 DNA sequence: TGTGCCAGCAGTCGCTCCAGCGGGGCCGGGGTGACCGGGGAGCTGTTTTTT.

Points on this clone: The junction does not match germline at one end; this may be a read error. V gene TRBV28 combines with J gene TRBJ1-5, with D tentatively TRBD1 (6 bases). From germline, CDR1 is MDHEN and CDR2 SYDVKM. The CDR3 consists of 15 residues. Written as DNA, the CDR3 is TGTGCCATCAGTGGACAGCCGGCAAACAATCAGCCCCAGCATTTT. This translates into CAISGQPANNQPQHF.

The chain uses TRBV5-4 and TRBJ2-7; 7 nucleotides line up with TRBD1. J gave up 5 bases and V 4 bases, and 12 bases lay outside the gene matches. The CDR3 extends over 15 amino acids. The germline V gene has CDR1 SGHNT and CDR2 YYREEE (reference sequence). The CDR3 region is CASSKTGTAKDEQYF. CDR3 sequence (DNA): TGTGCCAGCAGCAAGACCGGGACAGCTAAGGACGAGCAGTACTTC.

There are many counts of this clone. In DNA, the CDR3 is TGCGCCAGCAGTGAGACTAGTAATTACAATGAGCAGTTCTTC. Translating it yields CASSETSNYNEQFF. The chain has TRBV10-2 and TRBJ2-1; D may be TRBD2 (5 bases). This CDR3 comprises 14 residues. The V gene's germline CDR1 is WSHSY and CDR2 SAAADI. Trimming pared 2 bases from V and 4 bases from J, leaving 9 bases between.